These 8 T cell receptor beta chains came from one sample sequenced in a study of radiation and T cells in renal cell carcinoma. As to time point: baseline pretreatment blood. Regarding treatment: 15 Gy SBRT to primary tumor, nephrectomy 4 weeks later. Some clones are missing from TCRdb's copy, which holds only in-frame ones; the method was immunoSEQ multiplex PCR. The sample has about 150,000 clones; about 87% are singletons. The material sequenced was blood, taken from a patient whose treatment included radiotherapy and nephrectomy. These TCRs come from a woman in her 70s with renal cell carcinoma.

J is TRBJ2-4 and V is TRBV9; the D gene is possibly TRBD1 (7 bases). This CDR3 comprises 19 residues. Trimming removed 3 bases at V and 1 base at J, with 23 bases between. Germline V gives CDR1 SGDLS, CDR2 YYNGEE. In DNA form, the CDR3 reads TGTGCCAGCAGCGAAAGGGGGCTCCCCGGAGGGTTGGCCAAAAACATTCAGTACTTC. Residues: CASSERGLPGGLAKNIQYF.

The gene calls are TRBV9 and TRBJ1-2, with TRBD1 as a possible D gene (6 bases). The V gene lost 2 bases and the J gene lost 4 bases, with 9 bases spanning the gap. Germline assignment: CDR1 SGDLS and CDR2 YYNGEE. This CDR3 is 13 amino acids long. In nucleotides, the CDR3 is TGTGCCAGCAGCGTCGGACAGATCTATGGCTACACCTTC. Its protein is CASSVGQIYGYTF.

The chain uses TRBV5-5 and TRBJ2-5; the D gene is possibly TRBD2 (5 bases). The CDR3 has 13 residues. Germline CDR1 is SGHKS and CDR2 is YYEKEE (reference sequence). Deletions cut 1 base from V and 4 bases from J, with 8 bases between. CDR3 in amino acids: CASSLIGVETQYF. In DNA form, the CDR3 reads TGTGCCAGCAGCTTGATCGGGGTAGAGACCCAGTACTTC.

The chain employs TRBV7-9 and TRBJ2-3; TRBD1 matches 7 bases. The CDR3 runs 15 residues. V trimming: 5 bases; J trimming: 2 bases; junction bases outside the gene matches: 7. The germline V gene has CDR1 SEHNR and CDR2 FQNEAQ (reference sequence). As DNA, the CDR3 is TGTGCCAGCAGCCCGGGGACAGTTAACACAGATACGCAGTATTTT. Translation gives CASSPGTVNTDTQYF.

The chain joins TRBV28 to TRBJ1-2; D possibly corresponds to TRBD1 (5 bases). Between the trimmed V and J ends, which lost 11 bases and 2 bases, there was a span of 18 bases. This CDR3 is 14 amino acids long. Germline V gene data show CDR1 as MDHEN and CDR2 as SYDVKM. For the CDR3, the DNA is TGTGCCGCTCAAACAACGGGGGGGAACTATGGCTACACCTTC. This gives the protein CAAQTTGGNYGYTF.

The chain recombines TRBV15 with TRBJ2-3; D is perhaps TRBD2 (7 bases). Trimming left V 7 bases short and J 4 bases short, with 21 bases between. Germline V gene lookup returns CDR1 LNHNV and CDR2 YYDKDF (reference sequence). The CDR3 runs 16 residues. The CDR3 spells CATTLAGGGRADTQYF. CDR3 bases: TGTGCCACCACCCTGGCTGGGGGGGGGCGCGCAGATACGCAGTATTTT.

The V gene is TRBV5-1, the J gene TRBJ1-2; TRBD1 matches 9 bases. This CDR3 region has 13 residues. Trimming cost V 4 bases and J 4 bases; bases outside gene matches: 2. Germline CDR1 SGHRS, CDR2 YFSETQ. CDR3 sequence reads: CASSPGQGYGYTF. DNA of the CDR3: TGCGCCAGCAGCCCGGGACAGGGCTATGGCTACACCTTC. Complete variable domain (other parts from reference TRBV5-1 and TRBJ1-2): KAGVTQTPRYLIKTRGQQVTLSCSPISGHRSVSWYQQTPGQGLQFLFEYFSETQRNKGNFPGRFSGRQFSNSRSEMNVSTLELGDSALYLCASSPGQGYGYTFGSGTRLTVV.

The chain has TRBV7-2 and TRBJ2-7; D not resolved. The CDR3 contains 12 residues. Trimming shortened V by 1 base and J by 6 bases, and 7 bases separated the two germline ends. The germline CDR1 and CDR2 sequences are SGHTA and FQGNSA. CDR3 region: CASSLERGEQYF. The CDR3 DNA follows: TGTGCCAGCAGCTTAGAGAGAGGCGAGCAGTACTTC.